This TCR beta chain stems from a study of beta chain features in type 1 diabetes. Regarding this clone: Its antigen is unidentified.

Germline assignment: CDR1 LGHNA and CDR2 YSLEER. V was cut by 3 bases and J by 2 bases, with 10 bases left in between. This CDR3 has 15 amino acids. Sequenced material consisted of expressed TCRB transcripts (all of the isolated RNA was reverse transcribed). Reads from naive, central memory and regulatory T cell samples averaged roughly 3.6 million. Repertoires were generated with immunoSEQ multiplex PCR, while TCRdb's copy carries only in-frame clones and drops some. Here the sample spans 240,000 or so clones, roughly 20% being singletons. General observations from the study: Researchers report that Type 1 diabetes patients had moderately but significantly shorter TCRB CDR3s across all four CD4+ subsets. For TCRB rearrangement, an influence of HLA type remained unresolved here.

This clonotype was sampled from a woman aged 40 to 50 with type 1 diabetes. Sequencing was performed on naive CD4+ T cells from blood. The gene calls are TRBV4-3 and TRBJ2-2; maybe TRBD1 (6 bases). CDR3 nucleotides: TGCGCCAGCAGCCATCCGGGACAAAACACCGGGGAGCTGTTTTTT. This translates into CASSHPGQNTGELFF.